Following are 19 T cell receptor beta chains from one sample sequenced in a study of T cell responses to AZD1222 COVID-19 vaccine. The repertoire was sequenced with immunoSEQ multiplex PCR; TCRdb's copy has only in-frame clones and lacks some. This sample has around 140,000 clones, with over 90% found just once. The sequencing used peripheral blood, collected on day 0 of MenACWY control vaccination. Receptor source: an adult in good health.

V and J are TRBV19 and TRBJ2-3; 8 bases are shared with TRBD1. The CDR3 sequence is 14 residues long. Germline V gene lookup returns CDR1 LNHDA and CDR2 SQIVND (reference sequence). J was trimmed by 9 bases and V by 2 bases; bases with no gene match: 7. The CDR3 spells CASSIRTGPGTQYF. Here the CDR3 DNA reads TGTGCCAGTAGTATAAGGACAGGGCCAGGGACGCAGTATTTT.

This chain uses TRBV3-1 (or the pseudogene TRBV3-2) with TRBJ1-5; the D is unclear. The CDR3 covers 13 residues. V lost 0 bases, J lost 6 bases, and 6 bases lay in between. Looked up from germline, CDR1 is LGHDT and CDR2 is YNNKEL (reference sequence). The CDR3 spells CASSQDWSQPQHF. In DNA, the CDR3 is TGTGCCAGCAGCCAAGATTGGAGTCAGCCCCAGCATTTT.

The rearrangement links TRBV28 to TRBJ1-2; a possible D gene is TRBD1 (5 bases). From germline, CDR1 is MDHEN and CDR2 SYDVKM. The length of the CDR3 is 13 residues. V was clipped by 6 bases and J by 4 bases, with 12 bases between them. In nucleotides, the CDR3 is TGTGCCAGCAGGGAGGGGTCGGTCTATGGCTACACCTTC. Translation gives CASREGSVYGYTF.

The CDR3: CASSPGRGYTF. The DNA of the CDR3 is TGTGCCAGCTCACCAGGGAGGGGCTACACCTTC. The J gene is TRBJ1-2, the V gene TRBV18; D is ambiguous. CDR1 is KGHSH, CDR2 LQKENI, per germline. The CDR3 spans 11 residues. Between the trimmed V and J ends, which lost 2 bases and 8 bases, there was a span of 6 bases.

The J gene is TRBJ1-5, the V gene TRBV7-9; the match to TRBD1 covers 8 bases. The V gene's germline CDR1 is SEHNR and CDR2 FQNEAQ (reference sequence). Trimming took 4 bases from V and 2 from J; bases not matched to a gene: 4. This CDR3 spans 15 amino acids. The CDR3 DNA is TGTGCCAGCAGCTCCGACAGGGGAGGCAATCAGCCCCAGCATTTT. This codes for CASSSDRGGNQPQHF.

V usage is TRBV27 and J usage is TRBJ1-2, with 10 positions matching TRBD1. Germline lookup yields CDR1 MNHEY and CDR2 SMNVEV (reference sequence). V was clipped by 3 bases and J by 8 bases; unmatched bases: 9. This CDR3 region has 15 residues. DNA of the CDR3: TGTGCCAGCAGTTTCTCGTGGGACAGGGGATTGGGCTACACCTTC. This sequence encodes CASSFSWDRGLGYTF.

J is TRBJ1-2 and V is TRBV3-1 (or the pseudogene TRBV3-2); D uncertain. The CDR3 is 14 amino acids. Germline-derived CDR1 and CDR2 are LGHDT and YNNKEL (reference sequence). V was trimmed by 3 bases and J by 4 bases, leaving 12 bases between them. The CDR3 protein is CASSHRTLPYGYTF. The DNA for the CDR3 is TGTGCCAGCAGCCACAGGACGTTGCCCTATGGCTACACCTTC.

The chain carries TRBV12-3 or TRBV12-4 and TRBJ1-5; possible D gene TRBD1, 5 bases. V lost 6 bases to trimming and J lost 6 bases, with 12 bases between them. CDR3 size: 13 residues. In nucleotides, the CDR3 is TGTGCCAGCAGCGGACGCGGGGGTCAGCCCCAGCATTTT. It specifies CASSGRGGQPQHF.

The rearrangement joins TRBV6-1 to TRBJ1-1, with no clear D. Trimming removed 3 bases at V and 5 bases at J, with 10 bases between. The CDR3 is 13 amino acids. The germline V gene encodes CDR1 MNHNS and CDR2 SASEGT. The CDR3 bases are TGTGCCAGCAGTGAGCCCCGTATTACTGAAGCTTTCTTT. Amino acids: CASSEPRITEAFF.

The CDR3 reads CASSLGTLLTNSPLHF. In DNA, the CDR3 is TGTGCCAGCAGCTTAGGGACCCTACTTACTAATTCACCCCTCCACTTT. The chain has TRBV7-6 and TRBJ1-6; no clear D gene. V lost 1 base and J 6 bases, leaving 13 bases between the germline ends. The CDR3 runs to 16 residues. CDR1 and CDR2 from the germline V gene are SGHVS and FNYEAQ.

This chain joins TRBV6-5 and TRBJ1-1; D call uncertain. The CDR3 is made up of 16 amino acids. V was trimmed by 2 bases and J by 0 bases, leaving 13 bases between them. Per germline, CDR1 MNHEY and CDR2 SVGAGI. DNA for the CDR3: TGTGCCAGCAGTTACACCGCCTCCACAGTGAACACTGAAGCTTTCTTT. As protein: CASSYTASTVNTEAFF.

This clone was observed a single time. The chain has TRBV4-2 and TRBJ1-2, with a possible D match to TRBD1 (6 bases). V lost 1 base to trimming and J lost 2 bases, with 14 bases between them. Looked up from germline, CDR1 is LGHNA and CDR2 is YNFKEQ. The CDR3 is made up of 16 amino acids. In DNA form, the CDR3 reads TGTGCCAGCAGCCAAGTTTCGACAGGTAACAACTATGGCTACACCTTC. Encoded protein: CASSQVSTGNNYGYTF.

This sequence joins TRBV29-1 and TRBJ1-2; TRBD1 might be the D (5 bases). Trimming removed 6 bases at V and 4 bases at J, with 12 bases between. Germline CDR1 and CDR2: SQVTM and ANQGSEA. The CDR3 has 12 residues. In DNA, the CDR3 is TGCAGCGTCGGGGGAGGGTTCTATGGCTACACCTTC. It yields the protein CSVGGGFYGYTF.

The rearrangement uses TRBV2 and TRBJ2-5, with TRBD2 identical over 15 bases. This CDR3 contains 16 residues. Germline-derived CDR1 and CDR2 are SNHLY and FYNNEI. V shed 9 bases and J 4 bases; nucleotides not matched to a gene: 9. The CDR3 loop reads CASGGLAGGRLETQYF. The CDR3 DNA follows: TGTGCCAGTGGGGGACTAGCGGGGGGCCGGTTAGAGACCCAGTACTTC.

The chain combines TRBV6-6 with TRBJ1-5; D gene unclear. This CDR3 is 16 amino acids long. Deletions cut 4 bases from V and 5 bases from J, with 18 bases between. Per germline, CDR1 MNHNY and CDR2 SVGAGI (reference sequence). CDR3 in amino acids: CASSLRGIGEDQPQHF. The CDR3 nucleotides are TGTGCCAGCAGTTTACGTGGGATCGGGGAAGATCAGCCCCAGCATTTT.

The rearrangement joins TRBV19 to TRBJ1-4; TRBD1 is a possible D gene (5 bases). V lost 1 base, J lost 3 bases, and 12 bases lay in between. The CDR3 is 16 residues long. CDR1 is LNHDA and CDR2 is SQIVND in the germline V gene (reference sequence). This chain's CDR3 is CASSIAGRAANEKLFF. In DNA form, the CDR3 reads TGTGCCAGTAGTATAGCTGGCAGGGCAGCTAATGAAAAACTGTTTTTT.

This chain joins TRBV28 and TRBJ1-1; tentatively, D is TRBD1 (6 bases). Trimming cost V 4 bases and J 14 bases, with 17 bases left between them. CDR3 size: 12 residues. The germline CDR1 and CDR2 sequences are MDHEN and SYDVKM. CDR3 DNA: TGTGCCAGCAGTTCAACCGGGACACCCACCTTCTTT. Residues: CASSSTGTPTFF.

J is TRBJ1-3 and V is TRBV7-9; D gene ambiguous. Per the germline V gene, CDR1 is SEHNR and CDR2 is FQNEAQ (reference sequence). The CDR3 is 15 residues long. The ends were cut back, 4 bases at V and 0 bases at J, with 10 bases in the middle. In DNA, the CDR3 is TGTGCCAGCAGCTATCCCGGTTACTCTGGAAACACCATATATTTT. Amino acids: CASSYPGYSGNTIYF.

J is TRBJ1-5 and V is TRBV28; a possible D gene is TRBD1 (6 bases). Trimming removed 7 bases from V and 4 bases from J, with 11 bases in between. The length of the CDR3 is 13 residues. The germline gives CDR1 MDHEN, CDR2 SYDVKM. CDR3 amino acids: CASTQGGNQPQHF. CDR3 bases: TGTGCCAGCACCCAAGGGGGGAATCAGCCCCAGCATTTT.